This TCR beta chain derives from a study of T-cell reconstitution after alpha-beta-depleted transplantation in children. Study observations and caveats: T-cell numbers and diversity, one year after transplant, stemmed largely from T cells that were newly produced. Reported findings indicate that, about two months after transplant, alpha-beta T cells came from several hundred expanded clones, which were derived from non-depleted graft cells. There were some patients whose high TCRbeta diversity at day 60 came from surviving recipient T cells and thymic progenitors.

V was clipped by 0 bases and J by 6 bases, with 9 bases between them. The V gene's germline CDR1 is DFQATT and CDR2 SNEGSKA (reference sequence). This CDR3 contains 13 residues. The library targeted TCRbeta and was prepared with unique molecular identifiers. One entry per CDR3 protein, called by TCRdb with MiXCR from the PCR reads. The sample lists 670,000 or so distinct CDR3 sequences; around 12% were seen once. This clonotype has at least ten counts. The antigen is undetermined. The chain joins TRBV20-1 to TRBJ2-4; a weak D match, TRBD1 (6 bases). This TCR was recovered from a girl aged 2 to 9 with congenital amegakaryocytic thrombocytopenia, due to receive a stem cell transplant. Sequencing was performed on PBMCs, taken before TCRalphabeta/CD19-depleted stem cell transplant. The CDR3 protein is CSARDLGGNIQYF. CDR3 DNA: TGCAGTGCTAGAGATTTAGGGGGAAACATTCAGTACTTC.